The next 25 T cell receptor beta chains were all read from a single sample in a study of PD-L1 blockade in urothelial cancer. Time point indicated: peripheral blood 6 weeks after treatment start. TCRdb's copy holds only in-frame clones and misses some; the assay was immunoSEQ multiplex PCR. Counted here are 100,000 to 150,000 clones, 86% occurring once; the ten biggest clones make up 2% to 3%. This specimen consisted of PBMCs, obtained around atezolizumab (anti-PD-L1) treatment. The receptors shown here come from a man in his forties or fifties with urothelial cancer.

V gene TRBV28 combines with J gene TRBJ2-7; D is perhaps TRBD2 (7 bases). Trimming shortened V by 6 bases and J by 0 bases, and 15 bases separated the two germline ends. Germline V gene data show CDR1 as MDHEN and CDR2 as SYDVKM. The CDR3 extends over 15 amino acids. CDR3 coding DNA: TGTGCCAGCAGGGGGGCCATAGCGGGCTCCTACGAGCAGTACTTC. Its protein is CASRGAIAGSYEQYF.

This chain links TRBV7-8 with TRBJ2-3, with D maybe TRBD2 (5 bases). CDR3 length equals 15 residues. V was pared by 0 bases and J by 5 bases, with 12 bases between. Germline CDR1 and CDR2: SGHVS and FQNEAQ. CDR3 sequence reads: CASSLAVERGDTQYF. Here the CDR3 DNA reads TGTGCCAGCAGCTTAGCGGTGGAACGGGGAGATACGCAGTATTTT.

The J gene is TRBJ1-1, the V gene TRBV30; 9 bases are shared with TRBD1. Trimming at V came to 7 bases and at J to 1 base, leaving 10 bases not matched to a gene. CDR1 is GTSNPN, CDR2 SVGIG, per germline (reference sequence). This CDR3 is 15 amino acids long. CDR3 in DNA: TGTGCCTCTGATCCGGGACAGGGCCCGAACACTGAAGCTTTCTTT. It is translated as CASDPGQGPNTEAFF.

The V gene is TRBV30, the J gene TRBJ2-1; no clear D. The CDR3 totals 12 residues. Trimming took 3 bases from V and 5 from J, leaving 8 bases between them. Germline CDR1 reads GTSNPN; CDR2 reads SVGIG (reference sequence). CDR3 in amino acids: CAWSAYDNEQFF. CDR3 in DNA: TGTGCCTGGAGCGCGTATGACAATGAGCAGTTCTTC.

The chain couples TRBV5-4 to TRBJ1-2; 11 bases are a match to TRBD1. The CDR3 covers 16 residues. Germline V gene sequence: CDR1 SGHNT, CDR2 YYREEE (reference sequence). J lost 8 bases, V lost 5 bases, and 14 bases had no gene match. The CDR3 nucleotides read TGTGCCAGCAGTCCCACACCGGGACAGGGGGTGAAGGGCTACACCTTC. Amino acids: CASSPTPGQGVKGYTF. Full variable domain (remainder filled in from reference TRBV5-4 and TRBJ1-2): ETGVTQSPTHLIKTRGQQVTLRCSSQSGHNTVSWYQQALGQGPQFIFQYYREEENGRGNFPPRFSGLQFPNYSSELNVNALELDDSALYLCASSPTPGQGVKGYTFGSGTRLTVV.

V gene TRBV6-4 combines with J gene TRBJ1-2; 7 bases match TRBD1. From germline, CDR1 is MRHNA and CDR2 SNTAGT. The CDR3 is made up of 14 amino acids. V was clipped by 5 bases and J by 6 bases; unmatched bases: 9. The CDR3 sequence is CASSNRGPPDGYTF. The CDR3 region has the DNA TGTGCCAGCAGTAACAGGGGCCCGCCGGATGGCTACACCTTC.

This CDR3 is CATWDRVSEQYF. The CDR3 DNA reads TGTGCCACCTGGGACAGGGTTTCCGAGCAGTACTTC. The genes are TRBV27 and TRBJ2-7; 9 positions agree with TRBD1. CDR3 size: 12 residues. The trim removed 10 bases at V and 6 bases at J, leaving 7 bases unmatched. Germline assignment: CDR1 MNHEY and CDR2 SMNVEV (reference sequence).

This CDR3 reads CASRGTNSRSPLHF. As DNA, the CDR3 is TGCGCCAGCAGAGGGACAAACTCACGATCACCCCTCCACTTT. V and J are TRBV5-1 and TRBJ1-6; a weak D match, TRBD1 (6 bases). Trimming removed 5 bases from V and 10 bases from J, with 16 bases in between. This CDR3 is 14 amino acids long. Germline V gene sequence: CDR1 SGHRS, CDR2 YFSETQ.

This rearrangement joins TRBV5-1 to TRBJ2-3; 9 bases fit TRBD2. Germline loops: CDR1 SGHRS, CDR2 YFSETQ. Losses at the gene ends were 10 bases for V and 2 bases for J; bases not matched to a gene: 11. CDR3 length equals 15 residues. Here the CDR3 reads CACRASGILTDTQYF. Here the CDR3 DNA reads TGCGCCTGTCGCGCTAGCGGGATCCTCACAGATACGCAGTATTTT.

This clone has just one count. The J gene is TRBJ2-1, the V gene TRBV7-9; 7 bases match TRBD2. This CDR3 contains 15 residues. Germline V CDR1 and CDR2: SEHNR, FQNEAQ (reference sequence). The V segment lost 1 base and the J segment 8 bases; nucleotides outside the gene matches: 8. The CDR3 bases are TGTGCCAGCAGCTTAGATGGCGGGAGTCGGTATGAGCAGTTCTTC. Translating gives CASSLDGGSRYEQFF. Combining the CDR3 with reference TRBV7-9 and TRBJ2-1 gives the whole variable domain DTGVSQNPRHKITKRGQNVTFRCDPISEHNRLYWYRQTLGQGPEFLTYFQNEAQLEKSRLLSDRFSAERPKGSFSTLEIQRTEQGDSAMYLCASSLDGGSRYEQFFGPGTRLTVL.

This clone was observed a handful of times. J is TRBJ2-7 and V is TRBV2; 7 bases fit TRBD1. The CDR3 has 14 amino acids. Germline V CDR1 and CDR2: SNHLY, FYNNEI. V was pared by 6 bases and J by 4 bases, with 9 bases of the junction left unmatched. The CDR3 DNA reads TGTGCCAGCAGAAGACAGGGTTTGATTTACGAGCAGTACTTC. Its translation: CASRRQGLIYEQYF.

This clone was detected once. This chain joins TRBV4-1 and TRBJ2-3, with 7 bases that match TRBD1. V was clipped by 2 bases and J by 0 bases; unmatched bases: 8. Looked up from germline, CDR1 is MGHRA and CDR2 is YSYEKL. The length of the CDR3 is 17 residues. The CDR3 loop reads CASSQIRQGRSTDTQYF. Here the CDR3 DNA reads TGCGCCAGCAGCCAAATCCGACAGGGAAGAAGCACAGATACGCAGTATTTT.

V usage is TRBV5-8 and J usage is TRBJ2-7; 9 bases map to TRBD2. The CDR3 extends over 15 amino acids. The germline V gene encodes CDR1 SGHTS and CDR2 YDEGEE. V gave up 4 bases and J gave up 2 bases; unmatched junction bases: 7. The CDR3, as DNA: TGTGCCAGCAGCCGAAAAGCGGGGGGACCCTACGAGCAGTACTTC. It is translated as CASSRKAGGPYEQYF. Using reference TRBV5-8 and TRBJ2-7 for the parts outside the CDR3, the full variable domain is EAGVTQSPTHLIKTRGQQATLRCSPISGHTSVYWYQQALGLGLQFLLWYDEGEERNRGNFPPRFSGRQFPNYSSELNVNALELEDSALYLCASSRKAGGPYEQYFGPGTRLTVT.

V gene TRBV5-4 combines with J gene TRBJ2-5; 8 bases match TRBD2. With 2 bases clipped from V and 5 bases from J, the junction kept 5 bases outside the gene matches. Per the germline V gene, CDR1 is SGHNT and CDR2 is YYREEE (reference sequence). This CDR3 is 14 amino acids long. The CDR3 is CASSFGLAWETQYF. CDR3 DNA: TGTGCCAGCAGCTTCGGACTAGCCTGGGAGACCCAGTACTTC.

The V call is TRBV5-8, the J call TRBJ1-5; no clear D gene. Germline assignment: CDR1 SGHTS and CDR2 YDEGEE. CDR3 length equals 15 residues. V was trimmed by 0 bases and J by 2 bases, leaving 9 bases between them. CDR3: CASSLGFRGNQPQHF. DNA of the CDR3: TGTGCCAGCAGCTTGGGTTTCCGGGGCAATCAGCCCCAGCATTTT.

The rearrangement uses TRBV5-1 and TRBJ2-6; D may be TRBD1 (5 bases). There are 16 residues in the CDR3. Germline-derived CDR1 and CDR2 are SGHRS and YFSETQ. V was clipped by 0 bases and J by 4 bases, with 11 bases between them. The CDR3 protein is CASSLEGVSGANVLTF. CDR3 bases: TGCGCCAGCAGCTTGGAAGGGGTATCAGGGGCCAACGTCCTGACTTTC.

This clone was observed a single time. V and J are TRBV18 and TRBJ2-3, with D hard to call. The CDR3 spans 14 residues. Germline V CDR1 and CDR2: KGHSH, LQKENI. Trimming cost V 3 bases and J 0 bases, with 7 bases left between them. The CDR3 DNA reads as TGTGCCAGCTCACCTACTTTTAGCACAGATACGCAGTATTTT. Translating it yields CASSPTFSTDTQYF.

The chain couples TRBV18 to TRBJ1-1; D gene uncertain. The CDR3 sequence is 16 residues long. Germline V gene sequence: CDR1 KGHSH, CDR2 LQKENI. V was cut by 2 bases and J by 1 base, with 14 bases left in between. The CDR3 sequence: CASSPGRARTNTEAFF. CDR3 sequence (DNA): TGTGCCAGCTCACCAGGGAGGGCGAGGACGAACACTGAAGCTTTCTTT.

The J gene is TRBJ2-3, the V gene TRBV6-5; TRBD2 matches at 10 bases. Per germline, CDR1 MNHEY and CDR2 SVGAGI. V lost 8 bases and J lost 4; bases outside the gene matches: 6. This CDR3 region has 14 residues. This chain's CDR3 is CASGSSGSADTQYF. The CDR3 DNA reads as TGTGCCAGCGGATCTAGCGGGAGTGCAGATACGCAGTATTTT.

V is TRBV28 and J is TRBJ1-1; 7 bases fit TRBD1. CDR1 and CDR2 from the germline V gene are MDHEN and SYDVKM. CDR3 size: 12 residues. The ends lost 2 bases at V and 10 bases at J; junction bases unmatched: 4. The CDR3 sequence: CASSLQGVRAFF. For the CDR3, the DNA is TGTGCCAGCAGTTTACAGGGGGTAAGAGCTTTCTTT. Based on the CDR3 plus reference TRBV28 and TRBJ1-1, the full variable domain is DVKVTQSSRYLVKRTGEKVFLECVQDMDHENMFWYRQDPGLGLRLIYFSYDVKMKEKGDIPEGYSVSREKKERFSLILESASTNQTSMYLCASSLQGVRAFFGQGTRLTVV.

The CDR3 loop reads CAISELYYEQYF. The CDR3 nucleotides are TGTGCCATCAGTGAACTTTACTACGAGCAGTACTTC. The chain uses TRBV10-3 and TRBJ2-7; D is unresolved. CDR1 is ENHRY, CDR2 SYGVKD, per germline. V was clipped by 3 bases and J by 3 bases, with 6 bases between them. The CDR3 spans 12 residues.

The rearrangement joins TRBV6-1 to TRBJ1-3, with unresolved D. Germline V gene sequence: CDR1 MNHNS, CDR2 SASEGT. V was clipped by 6 bases and J by 7 bases, with 10 bases between them. CDR3 size: 12 residues. The CDR3 nucleotides read TGTGCCAGCAGCGGTCTCCGCAACACCATATATTTT. Its translation is CASSGLRNTIYF.

This CDR3 reads CASSLPEGGSYNEQFF. The DNA for the CDR3 is TGTGCCAGCAGTTTACCGGAGGGGGGGAGCTACAATGAGCAGTTCTTC. The J gene is TRBJ2-1, the V gene TRBV28; tentatively, D is TRBD2 (7 bases). V was pared by 2 bases and J by 3 bases, with 14 bases between. CDR1 MDHEN and CDR2 SYDVKM come from the germline V gene. The CDR3 spans 16 residues.

The chain links TRBV30 to TRBJ1-3; D ambiguous. The germline V gene has CDR1 GTSNPN and CDR2 SVGIG (reference sequence). The CDR3 covers 13 residues. The germline V and J ends were trimmed by 2 bases and 4 bases, with 9 bases remaining between them. The CDR3 loop is CAWSLQEGNTIYF. CDR3 in DNA: TGTGCCTGGAGTCTCCAGGAAGGAAACACCATATATTTT.

The chain uses TRBV2 and TRBJ1-4; TRBD1 aligns across 7 bases. Germline lookup yields CDR1 SNHLY and CDR2 FYNNEI. J gave up 7 bases and V 3 bases, and 5 bases lay outside the gene matches. This CDR3 region has 14 residues. CDR3 amino acids: CASSEDRIGEKLFF. In DNA, the CDR3 is TGTGCCAGCAGTGAGGACAGGATTGGTGAAAAACTGTTTTTT.